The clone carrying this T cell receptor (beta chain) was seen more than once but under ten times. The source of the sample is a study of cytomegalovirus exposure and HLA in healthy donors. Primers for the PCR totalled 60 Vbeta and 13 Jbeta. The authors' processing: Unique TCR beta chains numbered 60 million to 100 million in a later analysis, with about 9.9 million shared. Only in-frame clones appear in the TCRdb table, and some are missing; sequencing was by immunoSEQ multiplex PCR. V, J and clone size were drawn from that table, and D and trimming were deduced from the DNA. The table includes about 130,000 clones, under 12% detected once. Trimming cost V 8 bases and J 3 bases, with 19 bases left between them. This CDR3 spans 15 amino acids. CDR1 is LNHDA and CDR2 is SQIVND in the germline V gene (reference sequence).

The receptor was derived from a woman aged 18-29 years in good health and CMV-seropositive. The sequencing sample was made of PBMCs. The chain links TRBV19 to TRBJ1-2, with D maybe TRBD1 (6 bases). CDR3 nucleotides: TGTGCCAGTTGGACCGGGACATTCCCCTACTATGGCTACACCTTC. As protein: CASWTGTFPYYGYTF.